The sequence of this T cell receptor (beta chain) was determined in a study of blood T cell repertoires in COVID-19. Study as a whole: There were acute and convalescent COVID-19 samples, and they came from the United States, Italy and Spain. In each case, the material was cDNA or gDNA derived from T cells, B-cell-depleted T cells, or PBMCs.

This clone came up once. The Seattle patients joined while their infection was active and were tracked longitudinally afterward. Original data processing: Reference gene primer amplification gave nucleated cell count estimates. Repertoires were generated with immunoSEQ multiplex PCR, while TCRdb's copy carries only in-frame clones and drops some. The V and J calls and clone size are taken from that table; D and trimming were inferred from the DNA. The repertoire holds hundreds of thousands of clones, with over 75% as singletons. From germline, CDR1 is SGDLS and CDR2 YYNGEE. The CDR3 has 15 amino acids. V trimming: 4 bases; J trimming: 3 bases; junction bases outside the gene matches: 5.

The TCR comes from a woman aged 55-70 years with COVID-19, enrolled during active disease. This chain connects TRBV9 to TRBJ2-1, with 9 bases fitting TRBD1. Sequencing was done on a sample of peripheral blood. The CDR3 bases are TGTGCCAGCAGCCCGGGGACAGGGCACTACAATGAGCAGTTCTTC. Its translation: CASSPGTGHYNEQFF.